This T cell receptor beta chain was sequenced in a study of T cells in localized non-small cell lung cancer. As regards this clone: Its antigen remains unidentified.

The table came from immunoSEQ multiplex PCR; TCRdb's copy has only in-frame clones and leaves some out. The table records roughly 67,000 clones, about four fifths of them present only once. Study-wide findings and caveats: There was higher T cell clonality in uninvolved adjacent lung than in tumor, and it was highest there. Because researchers sequenced only one region of the tumor, heterogeneity is still possible. Turning up in adjacent lung were a median about 56 of the top 100 tumor clones.

Germline V lookup: CDR1 LNHDA, CDR2 SQIVND (reference sequence). Trimming cost V 11 bases and J 4 bases, with 21 bases left between them. The CDR3 has 15 amino acids. The origin of this receptor is a female donor over 55 with stage I lung adenocarcinoma. The gene calls are TRBV19 and TRBJ1-5; unclear D gene. Sequencing used peripheral blood, obtained before any cancer treatment. CDR3 in amino acids: CAPRVLGIENQPQHF. The CDR3 coding sequence is TGTGCCCCCCGAGTATTAGGGATAGAAAATCAGCCCCAGCATTTT.